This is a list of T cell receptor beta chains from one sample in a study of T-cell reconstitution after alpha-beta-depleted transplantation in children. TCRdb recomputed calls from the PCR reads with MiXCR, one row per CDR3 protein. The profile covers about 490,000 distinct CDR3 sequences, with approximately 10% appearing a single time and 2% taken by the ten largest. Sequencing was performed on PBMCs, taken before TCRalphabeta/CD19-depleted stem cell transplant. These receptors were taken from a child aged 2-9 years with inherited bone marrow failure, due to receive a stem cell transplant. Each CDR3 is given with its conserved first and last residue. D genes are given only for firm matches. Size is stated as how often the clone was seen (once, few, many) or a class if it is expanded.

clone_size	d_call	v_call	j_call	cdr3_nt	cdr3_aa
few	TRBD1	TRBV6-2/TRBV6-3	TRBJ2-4	TGTGCCAGCACCAGGACAGGGGGCAAAAACATTCAGTACTTC	CASTRTGGKNIQYF
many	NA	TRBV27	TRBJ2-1	TGTGCCAGCAGTTCGACTAGTGCGGCCTACAATGAGCAGTTCTTC	CASSSTSAAYNEQFF
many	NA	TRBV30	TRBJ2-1	TGTGCCTGGAGTGCAAATGAGCAGTTCTTC	CAWSANEQFF
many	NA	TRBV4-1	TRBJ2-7	TGCGCCAGCAGCCACGGGACGGGAACCTACGAGCAGTACTTC	CASSHGTGTYEQYF
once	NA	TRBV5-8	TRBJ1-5	TGTGTCAGCAGCGGGACCCGGAGGGGCAATCAGCCCCAGCATTTT	CVSSGTRRGNQPQHF
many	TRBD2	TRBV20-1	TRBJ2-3	TGCAGTGCTAGAGGGTTAAATCTACGACTAGCGAGCACAGATACGCAGTATTTT	CSARGLNLRLASTDTQYF
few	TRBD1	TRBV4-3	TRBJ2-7	TGCGCCAGCAGCCAAGATGGGGCCGGGACAGGGTTCGTGCAGTACTTC	CASSQDGAGTGFVQYF
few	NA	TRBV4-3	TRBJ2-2	TGCGCCAGCAGCCAAGTGTGGGGGTCCGGGGAGCTGTTTTTT	CASSQVWGSGELFF
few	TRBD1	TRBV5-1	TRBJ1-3	TGCGCCAGCAGACAGGGGGCCACTGGAAACACCATATATTTT	CASRQGATGNTIYF
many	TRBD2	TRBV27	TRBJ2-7	TGTGCCAGCAGTCCCTCGACTAGCGGCAACTACGAGCAGTACTTC	CASSPSTSGNYEQYF
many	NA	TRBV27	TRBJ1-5	TGTGCCAGCAGTGAGGACGGGATGGGCAATCAGCCCCAGCATTTT	CASSEDGMGNQPQHF